A selection of T cell receptor beta chains follows, all from one sample in a study of OX40 agonist ivuxolimab in advanced cancers. The assay was immunoSEQ multiplex PCR, and TCRdb's table has in-frame clones only and misses some. This table has approximately 84,000 clones, 90% to 95% appearing once. The sequencing used CD4+ or CD8+ T cells sorted from blood, collected in a trial of the OX40 agonist ivuxolimab. These receptors all come from an adult with an advanced solid tumor such as melanoma, head and neck, liver or kidney cancer. Each CDR3 is given with its conserved first and last residue. A D gene is named only where the DNA matches it firmly. A row's size may be missing; if present it is once, few, many or a size class.

j_call d_call v_call clone_size cdr3_nt cdr3_aa
TRBJ2-7 TRBD1 TRBV9 - TGTGCCAGCAGCCCCCGGGACAGGGGCTACTTCCGCTCCTACGAGCAGTACTTC CASSPRDRGYFRSYEQYF
TRBJ1-2 - TRBV19 - TGTGCCAGTAGTATAGGCCCGGGGTCGGGCTATGGCTACACCTTC CASSIGPGSGYGYTF
TRBJ2-2 - TRBV5-6 - TGTGCCAGCAGCTTGGGACAGACCACCGGGGAGCTGTTTTTT CASSLGQTTGELFF
TRBJ2-7 - TRBV9 - TGTGCCAGCGGAAGTACGTTCTACGAGCAGTACTTC CASGSTFYEQYF
TRBJ1-6 - TRBV21-1 - TGTGCCACCCCCGGGAGTACCAGTTATAATTCACCCCTCCACTTT CATPGSTSYNSPLHF
TRBJ2-2 - TRBV9 - TGTGCCAGCAGCGTTAGCGGAAACACCGGGGAGCTGTTTTTT CASSVSGNTGELFF
TRBJ2-1 - TRBV10-3 - TGTGCCATCAGTGAGCCTAACACTCTACAGGGTAGGCAGTTCTTC CAISEPNTLQGRQFF
TRBJ1-2 - TRBV5-4 - TGTGCCAGCAGCACCGGGGATGCTAACTATGGCTACACCTTC CASSTGDANYGYTF
TRBJ1-1 - TRBV30 - TGTGCCTGGAGTGTAACGAGGAACACTGAAGCTTTCTTT CAWSVTRNTEAFF
TRBJ2-5 TRBD2 TRBV14 once TGTGCCAGCAGACAGGGACTAGCGGAGACCCAGTACTTC CASRQGLAETQYF
TRBJ1-4 - TRBV19 - TGTGCCAGTAGTCGGAGTTCTGCAACTAATGAAAAACTGTTTTTT CASSRSSATNEKLFF
TRBJ2-7 - TRBV27 - TGTGCCAGCAGATACACAGGTTCTCATACCTACGAGCAGTACTTC CASRYTGSHTYEQYF
TRBJ2-7 TRBD1 TRBV27 - TGTGCCAGCAGTTTAGCTTTCGGGACAGGGATATACGAGCAGTACTTC CASSLAFGTGIYEQYF
TRBJ2-2 - TRBV5-1 - TGCGCCAGCAGCTCCCGTCCCGGGGAGCTGTTTTTT CASSSRPGELFF
TRBJ1-2 - TRBV9 - TGTGCCAGCAGCGGCCGGGATAACTATGGCTACACCTTC CASSGRDNYGYTF
TRBJ2-7 - TRBV5-4 - TGTGCCAGCAGCTTGGAGCGTTCCTACGAGCAGTACTTC CASSLERSYEQYF
TRBJ2-7 - TRBV28 - TGTGCCAGCAGTTTATCAGGGCTCCGCTACGAGCAGTACTTC CASSLSGLRYEQYF
TRBJ2-5 - TRBV4-1 - TGCGCCAGCAGCACCTTGACAGGCCAAGAGACCCAGTACTTC CASSTLTGQETQYF
TRBJ2-3 TRBD2 TRBV27 once TGTGCCAGCAGTCCCCTAGCAGAGGGAGGGACAGATACGCAGTATTTT CASSPLAEGGTDTQYF
TRBJ1-2 TRBD1 TRBV2 - TGTGCCAGCAGTGAATCCCGACAGGGAGTTTATGGCTACACCTTC CASSESRQGVYGYTF
TRBJ2-7 TRBD2 TRBV6-6 - TGTGCCAGCAGCCCCGGACTAGCGGGAGCCGAGCAGTACTTC CASSPGLAGAEQYF
TRBJ2-3 - TRBV7-6 - TGTGCCAGCAGCCACGCGTATCTCACAGATACGCAGTATTTT CASSHAYLTDTQYF
TRBJ1-2 - TRBV28 - TGTGCCAGCGTAGGCAGTTATAACTATGGCTACACCTTC CASVGSYNYGYTF
TRBJ1-2 - TRBV30 - TGTGCCTGGGGGGAGTATGGCTACACCTTC CAWGEYGYTF
TRBJ1-2 TRBD1 TRBV5-1 - TGCGCCAGCTGGGGGACAGGCTATGGCTACACCTTC CASWGTGYGYTF
TRBJ2-3 - TRBV7-2 - TGTGCCAGCAGCTTAGCTTTAGCACCAGATACGCAGTATTTT CASSLALAPDTQYF
TRBJ2-7 TRBD1 TRBV5-8 - TGTGCCAGCAGCATGACAGGGAGTCAGGGGGAGCAGTACTTC CASSMTGSQGEQYF
TRBJ2-1 - TRBV11-2 once TGTGCCAGCAGCTTAGGAGGCGGGGCTTTGAATGAGCAGTTCTTC CASSLGGGALNEQFF
TRBJ1-2 - TRBV5-6 - TGTGCCAGCAGCTTGGAACGATCTACAGGGACCGCTCTTGGCTACACCTTC CASSLERSTGTALGYTF
TRBJ2-7 TRBD2 TRBV14 - TGTGCCAGCAGCCAACTAGCGGGCGAGCAGTACTTC CASSQLAGEQYF
TRBJ1-1 - TRBV30 - TGTGCCTGGAGTAAGGACAGTAACACTGAAGCTTTCTTT CAWSKDSNTEAFF
TRBJ1-5 - TRBV6-5 - TGTGCCAGCAGTGCGGGACATAGCAATCAGCCCCAGCATTTT CASSAGHSNQPQHF
TRBJ1-5 - TRBV27 - TGTGCCAGCAGTTTAAGCCAGGGAGGTAATCAGCCCCAGCATTTT CASSLSQGGNQPQHF
TRBJ2-7 - TRBV11-2 once TGTGCCAGCAGACCGGGGCTAGGGATTAACTACGAGCAGTACTTC CASRPGLGINYEQYF
TRBJ2-5 - TRBV7-2 - TGTGCCAGCAGCTTGCGCCCTGAAGAGACCCAGTACTTC CASSLRPEETQYF
TRBJ1-2 - TRBV27 - TGTGCCAGCAGTTCGACAGACTTGGGCTTAGGCTACACCTTC CASSSTDLGLGYTF
TRBJ2-7 - TRBV28 - TGTGCCAGCAGCCCCCCCCACTCCTACGAGCAGTACTTC CASSPPHSYEQYF
TRBJ1-1 - TRBV30 - TGTGCCTGGAGTAGGGTAGACACTGAAGCTTTCTTT CAWSRVDTEAFF
TRBJ2-6 - TRBV30 - TGTGCCTGGAGTGGAGGGGCCGGGGCCAACGTCCTGACTTTC CAWSGGAGANVLTF
TRBJ2-7 - TRBV7-2 once TGTGCCAGCAGCTTACTACCAATGCCCACCTACGAGCAGTACTTC CASSLLPMPTYEQYF
TRBJ2-5 - TRBV5-1 - TGCGCCAGCAGCCGCGGTCCCGGGCAGGGGGAGACCCAGTACTTC CASSRGPGQGETQYF
TRBJ1-1 - TRBV9 - TGTGCCAGCAGTGACAAGGGCCTTAAGAACACTGAAGCTTTCTTT CASSDKGLKNTEAFF
TRBJ1-1 - TRBV30 - TGTGCCTGGAGTCCGTCGGGCCTGAACACTGAAGCTTTCTTT CAWSPSGLNTEAFF
TRBJ1-1 - TRBV4-1 - TGCGCCAGCAGTCAACACACTGAAGCTTTCTTT CASSQHTEAFF
TRBJ2-7 - TRBV27 - TGTGCCAGCAGTTTATCGTCCGAGGGCTACGAGCAGTACTTC CASSLSSEGYEQYF
TRBJ2-7 TRBD1 TRBV5-1 once TGCGCCAGCAGCCTTTGGACAGGAGGATACGAGCAGTACTTC CASSLWTGGYEQYF
TRBJ1-2 - TRBV5-6 once TGTGCCAGCAGCTTGGTGGTCTCCCGGGGCTATGGCTACACCTTC CASSLVVSRGYGYTF
TRBJ2-7 - TRBV11-2 once TGTGCCAGCAGCTTAGGGAACACAGCCTTACAGTACTTC CASSLGNTALQYF
TRBJ2-7 TRBD1 TRBV30 - TGTGCCTGGAGTGTAGGGACAGGGGCCTACGAGCAGTACTTC CAWSVGTGAYEQYF
TRBJ2-7 - TRBV7-3 - TGTGCCAGCAGCTCCGGACGGAATCCCTACGAGCAGTACTTC CASSSGRNPYEQYF
TRBJ2-1 - TRBV30 - TGTGCCTCGATGTCTGCGGAGGGGTACAATGAGCAGTTCTTC CASMSAEGYNEQFF
TRBJ1-3 TRBD1 TRBV6-5 - TGTGCCAGCAGTCGGGACAGGGACTCTGGAAACACCATATATTTT CASSRDRDSGNTIYF
TRBJ2-1 TRBD1 TRBV7-9 - TGTGCCGGACAGGAGACAGGCAGCAGGGGTGAGCAGTTCTTC CAGQETGSRGEQFF
TRBJ2-5 TRBD2 TRBV7-6 - TGTGCCAGCAGCTTAGTGGCTAGCGGGAGGGGTGAGGAGCAGTACTTC CASSLVASGRGEEQYF
TRBJ2-7 TRBD1 TRBV19 - TGTGCCAGTAGTCCGGGACAGGGGGGTTCCTACGAGCAGTACTTC CASSPGQGGSYEQYF
TRBJ2-3 - TRBV9 - TGTGCCAGCAGCGGGACGCGCCACAGCGACCCTAGCACAGATACGCAGTATTTT CASSGTRHSDPSTDTQYF